A selection of T cell receptor beta chains follows, all from one sample in a study of T cell repertoires in cytomegalovirus infection. Each CDR3 protein is one row after TCRdb ran MiXCR on the reads. The data contain fewer than 200,000 distinct CDR3 sequences, roughly a fifth of them singletons. The sample was PBMCs. The receptors here all came from a human donor in good health (CMV status not recorded). Some clones in this sample may be carry-over from other donors' samples. The CDR3 runs from the conserved cysteine through the conserved F or W. D genes are given only for firm matches. A clone size is listed for some rows: how often the clone was seen (once, few, many), or a class if it is expanded.

TRBJ2-6 many . TRBV7-8 TGTGCCAGCAGCTTAGGGATCCTTACGACCTCTGGGGCCAACGTCCTGACTTTC CASSLGILTTSGANVLTF
TRBJ2-7 . . TRBV29-1 TGCAGCGTCCAGGACAGAATCAAACCCTACGAGCAGTACTTC CSVQDRIKPYEQYF
TRBJ1-1 . . TRBV19 TGTGCCAGTAGTATTGGTTACACTGAAGCTTTCTTT CASSIGYTEAFF
TRBJ2-1 many TRBD2 TRBV7-2 TGTGCCAGCAGCTCCCATAGCGGGAGTAACTTCAATGAGCAGTTCTTC CASSSHSGSNFNEQFF
TRBJ2-1 few TRBD2 TRBV5-1 TGCGCCAGCAGCTTGGCACTAGCGGGAGGGCTGGATGAGCAGTTCTTC CASSLALAGGLDEQFF
TRBJ2-1 many TRBD1 TRBV7-2 TGTGCCAGCAGCCGCGACAGGGTAGAGCAGTTCTTC CASSRDRVEQFF
TRBJ1-2 few . TRBV29-1 TGCAGCGTTTACGAGGGACCCGGCTACACCTTC CSVYEGPGYTF
TRBJ1-2 many . TRBV7-2 TGTGCCAGCAGCTTATACACAACGAACTATGGCTACACCTTC CASSLYTTNYGYTF
TRBJ2-3 many . TRBV2 TGTGCCAGCAGGATAACAGGGCGCGATACGCAGTATTTT CASRITGRDTQYF
TRBJ2-7 many . TRBV5-1 TGCGCCAGCAGCTTGCAGGCCCATACCTACGAGCAGTACTTC CASSLQAHTYEQYF
TRBJ1-2 . . TRBV28 TGTGCCAGCACCCCGGGGGGAGTCCTTAACTATGGCTACACCTTC CASTPGGVLNYGYTF
TRBJ1-1 . . TRBV15 TGTGCCACCAGCAGAGCCGTACCCGACGTGCTTGGAGCTTTCTTT CATSRAVPDVLGAFF
TRBJ1-5 few . TRBV3-1 TGTGCCAGCGGGTGGCGGCAGAGCAATCAGCCCCAGCATTTT CASGWRQSNQPQHF
TRBJ1-5 . . TRBV3-1 TGTGCCAGCAGCCAAGAATCCCAGGTTTATAATAGCAATCAGCCCCAGCATTTT CASSQESQVYNSNQPQHF
TRBJ2-3 few . TRBV20-1 TGCAGTGCTAGCAGGTCCACAGATACGCAGTATTTT CSASRSTDTQYF
TRBJ1-1 many . TRBV7-2 TGTGCCAGCAGCTTCGGATGGGTACGGAACACTGAAGCTTTCTTT CASSFGWVRNTEAFF
TRBJ2-7 few . TRBV6-2/TRBV6-3 TGTGCCAGCAGTTACCAAGACAGCCGGGACGAGCAGTACTTC CASSYQDSRDEQYF
TRBJ2-6 . TRBD1 TRBV6-5 TGTGCCAACAGTCGGGACAGCTCTGGGGCCAACGTCCTGACTTTC CANSRDSSGANVLTF
TRBJ1-2 many TRBD1 TRBV7-2 TGTGCCAGCAGCTTCGGACAGGGGGTGGTCGGCTACACCTTC CASSFGQGVVGYTF
TRBJ2-1 many . TRBV7-3 TGTGCCAGCAGCCCCGACAGGCTCTACAATGAGCAGTTCTTC CASSPDRLYNEQFF
TRBJ1-5 . . TRBV12-3/TRBV12-4 TGTGTCAGCAGTTTCTCCTTGGGACCTCAGCCCCAGCATTTT CVSSFSLGPQPQHF
TRBJ2-7 . . TRBV4-3 TGCGCCAGCAGCCAAGGTTTGGGCTACGAGCAGTACTTC CASSQGLGYEQYF
TRBJ1-4 . . TRBV7-6 TGTGCCAGCAGCTTAGCGGTGTCGGGGTATGGTGAAAAACTGTTTTTT CASSLAVSGYGEKLFF
TRBJ2-6 many . TRBV4-1 TGCGCCAGCAGCCAAGAAAAAGGGGCCAACGTCCTGACTTTC CASSQEKGANVLTF
TRBJ1-3 few . TRBV7-6 TGTGCCAGCAGCTTAGGACAGCACTCTGGAAACACCATATATTTT CASSLGQHSGNTIYF
TRBJ2-1 few . TRBV20-1 TGCAGTGCTAGATCTAGCGTCCCAAGCTCCTACAATGAGCAGTTCTTC CSARSSVPSSYNEQFF
TRBJ2-6 . . TRBV6-5 TGTGCCAGCAGAGTAACAGGGTCTGGGGCCAACGTCCTGACTTTC CASRVTGSGANVLTF
TRBJ1-5 . TRBD1 TRBV7-3 TGTGCCAGCAGCTTAACGTCCGGGACAGGGGAACTTAGCAATCAGCCCCAGCATTTT CASSLTSGTGELSNQPQHF
TRBJ1-2 . TRBD1 TRBV20-1 TGCAGTGCTTACGACAGGGCAACCTATGGCTACACCTTC CSAYDRATYGYTF
TRBJ1-5 many . TRBV7-2 TGTGCCAGCAGCTCTCAGGTGTCTCAGCCCCAGCATTTT CASSSQVSQPQHF
TRBJ2-7 few . TRBV30 TGTGCCTGGAGCCCGCAGGCCTACGAGCAGTACTTC CAWSPQAYEQYF